This T cell receptor beta chain was observed in a study of T cells in Graves' hyperthyroidism and ophthalmopathy. This clonotype was counted only a few times. Antigen specificity is unknown. The definition of stable Graves' hyperthyroidism was no ophthalmopathy progression within 18 months. CDR1 and CDR2 from the germline V gene are MNHNS and SASEGT. The V gene lost 7 bases and the J gene lost 3 bases, with 12 bases spanning the gap. CDR3 length: 13 residues. RNA transcripts yielded amplified TCR beta CDR3 regions. A set of HTBI primers served as the primers for a first-round RT-PCR of the TCR CDR3. In TCRdb, the multiplex PCR reads were re-called with MiXCR into one record per CDR3 protein. The sample contains 450,000 to 600,000 distinct CDR3 sequences, roughly 15% of which appear only once. Study observations and caveats: The model anticipated ophthalmopathy a median about six months pre-onset. In the analysis, a 13 V-J model separated ophthalmopathy from stable hyperthyroidism.

This clonotype originated in a woman aged 35 to 49 with Graves' hyperthyroidism. Sequencing input: blood. The genes are TRBV6-1 and TRBJ1-1, with TRBD1 as a possible D gene (5 bases). The DNA of the CDR3 is TGTGCCAGCACCTCAGGGATTGACACTGAAGCTTTCTTT. Translated, it gives CASTSGIDTEAFF.